The clone carrying this T cell receptor beta chain came up a few times. Its target is not known. One junction end does not reproduce the germline sequence, and a read error may be involved. The CDR3 contains 13 residues. CDR1 and CDR2 from the germline V gene are SGHTS and YDEGEE. The TCR beta library used iRepertoire HTBI primers with Arm-PCR amplification of CDR3. A single record per CDR3 protein comes from TCRdb applying MiXCR to the multiplex PCR reads. The table lists 250,000 to 300,000 distinct CDR3 sequences, roughly 18% of them singletons, with around 13% in the top ten. Specified time point: newly diagnosed GD, antithyroid drugs for less than 3 months. There was RNA extracted from PBMCs, and the TCR library was made from it. The data originate from a study of regulatory T cells in long-lasting Graves disease. Findings of the study overall: For persistent Graves' patients, TCR diversity was lower than for newly diagnosed ones. Relative to new patients (966), persistent patients exhibited greater sharing of public clonotypes (around 2,500).

The same specimen was also included in a second study, on T cells in Graves' hyperthyroidism and ophthalmopathy.

The source is a woman aged 25 to 39 with Graves disease. Sequencing was performed on peripheral blood mononuclear cells (PBMCs), taken at new diagnosis, from a patient treated with antithyroid drugs. The chain combines TRBV5-8 with TRBJ2-5; maybe TRBD2 (6 bases). The CDR3 loop is CASGLGGQETQYF. CDR3 bases: TGTGCCAGCGGCTTGGGGGGCCAAGAGACCCAGTACTTC. Filled out from reference TRBV5-8 and TRBJ2-5, the complete variable domain reads EAGVTQSPTHLIKTRGQQATLRCSPISGHTSVYWYQQALGLGLQFLLWYDEGEERNRGNFPPRFSGRQFPNYSSELNVNALELEDSALYLCASGLGGQETQYFGPGTRLLVL.